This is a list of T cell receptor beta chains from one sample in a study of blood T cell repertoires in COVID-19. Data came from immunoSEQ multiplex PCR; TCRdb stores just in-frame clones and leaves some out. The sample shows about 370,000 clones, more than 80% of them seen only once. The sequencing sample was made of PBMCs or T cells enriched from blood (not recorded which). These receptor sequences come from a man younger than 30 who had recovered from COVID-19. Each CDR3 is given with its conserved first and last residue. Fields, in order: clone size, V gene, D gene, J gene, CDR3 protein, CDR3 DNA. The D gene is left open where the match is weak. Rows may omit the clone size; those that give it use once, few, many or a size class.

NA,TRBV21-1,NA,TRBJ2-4,CASSTGLAGAIAKNIQYF,TGTGCCAGCAGCACGGGACTAGCGGGGGCTATAGCCAAAAACATTCAGTACTTC
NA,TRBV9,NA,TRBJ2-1,CASSVRQTNNEQFF,TGTGCCAGCAGCGTAAGACAGACCAACAATGAGCAGTTCTTC
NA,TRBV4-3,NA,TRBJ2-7,CASSPGPGAGEFHEQYF,TGCGCCAGCAGCCCTGGGCCAGGGGCGGGAGAATTTCACGAGCAGTACTTC
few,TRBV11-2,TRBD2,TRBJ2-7,CASSLGRGRGTYEQYF,TGTGCCAGCAGCTTAGGGCGCGGGAGAGGGACCTACGAGCAGTACTTC
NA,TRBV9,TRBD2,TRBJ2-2,CASSVLAGGSGELFF,TGTGCCAGCAGCGTACTAGCGGGGGGGAGCGGGGAGCTGTTTTTT
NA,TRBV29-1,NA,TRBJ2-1,CSVDTDGNEQFF,TGCAGCGTTGATACCGACGGGAATGAGCAGTTCTTC
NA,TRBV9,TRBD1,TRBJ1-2,CASSVEAGGYYGYTF,TGTGCCAGCAGCGTAGAGGCAGGGGGATACTATGGCTACACCTTC
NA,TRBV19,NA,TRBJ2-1,CASSGPPANEQFF,TGTGCCAGTAGTGGGCCGCCGGCCAATGAGCAGTTCTTC
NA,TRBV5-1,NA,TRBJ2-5,CASSLDPGVETQYF,TGCGCCAGCAGTCTGGACCCAGGGGTCGAGACCCAGTACTTC
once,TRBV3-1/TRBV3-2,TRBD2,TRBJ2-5,CASSPLGSGTSEGETQYF,TGTGCCAGCAGCCCACTGGGCTCCGGGACTAGCGAAGGAGAGACCCAGTACTTC
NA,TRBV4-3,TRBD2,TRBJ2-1,CASSQDQTSGPYNEQFF,TGCGCCAGCAGCCAAGACCAGACTAGCGGTCCATACAATGAGCAGTTCTTC
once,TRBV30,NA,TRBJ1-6,CAWTVQTNSPLHF,TGTGCCTGGACAGTTCAGACAAATTCACCCCTCCACTTT
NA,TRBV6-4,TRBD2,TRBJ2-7,CASRALLAGSYEQYF,TGTGCCAGCAGGGCTCTTTTAGCGGGATCCTACGAGCAGTACTTC
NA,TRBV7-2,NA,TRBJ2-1,CASSLVYNEQFF,TGTGCCAGCAGCCTTGTATACAATGAGCAGTTCTTC
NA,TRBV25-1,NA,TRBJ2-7,CASSDYSYEQYF,TGTGCCAGCAGTGATTATTCGTACGAGCAGTACTTC
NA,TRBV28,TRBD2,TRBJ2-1,CASSHRLAGDYNEQFF,TGTGCCAGCAGTCACCGACTAGCGGGGGACTACAATGAGCAGTTCTTC
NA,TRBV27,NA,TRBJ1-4,CASSLGQGNEKLFF,TGTGCCAGCAGTTTAGGCCAGGGTAATGAAAAACTGTTTTTT
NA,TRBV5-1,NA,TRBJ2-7,CASRLTDSTYEQYF,TGCGCCAGCAGACTTACCGACAGTACCTACGAGCAGTACTTC
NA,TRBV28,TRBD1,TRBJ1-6,CASSLIGQVYSPLHF,TGTGCCAGCAGTTTAATTGGACAGGTGTATTCACCCCTCCACTTT
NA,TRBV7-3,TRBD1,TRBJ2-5,CASSHGRTGTETQYF,TGTGCCAGCAGTCATGGACGGACAGGAACAGAGACCCAGTACTTC